Listed below are T cell receptor beta chains from one sample, sequenced in a study of cytomegalovirus exposure and HLA in healthy donors. This table comes from immunoSEQ multiplex PCR, and its TCRdb copy is limited to in-frame clones, with some not included. This table has 110,000 to 150,000 clones, 65% to 80% appearing once. The sequenced material came from PBMCs. These receptors were taken from a man under 40 in good health and CMV-seronegative. Both conserved end residues are part of each CDR3. Each record gives: J gene, clone size, D gene, V gene, CDR3 protein, CDR3 DNA. The D gene is left open where the match is weak. Clone size, where shown, is once, few, many, or a class for clones that have expanded.

J gene: TRBJ1-2; clone size: NA; D gene: NA; V gene: TRBV6-6; CDR3 protein: CASSFPGASSGYTF; CDR3 DNA: TGTGCCAGCAGTTTTCCAGGGGCCAGCTCTGGCTACACCTTC
J gene: TRBJ2-6; clone size: NA; D gene: NA; V gene: TRBV11-3; CDR3 protein: CASSQGRTGANVLTF; CDR3 DNA: TGTGCCAGCAGCCAGGGTAGGACTGGGGCCAACGTCCTGACTTTC
J gene: TRBJ2-1; clone size: once; D gene: NA; V gene: TRBV5-1; CDR3 protein: CASSLLSRGTDEQFF; CDR3 DNA: TGCGCCAGCAGCTTGTTGAGCCGGGGGACTGATGAGCAGTTCTTC
J gene: TRBJ1-1; clone size: NA; D gene: NA; V gene: TRBV5-1; CDR3 protein: CASSLGGEPNTEAFF; CDR3 DNA: TGCGCCAGCAGCTTGGGTGGGGAGCCGAACACTGAAGCTTTCTTT
J gene: TRBJ2-5; clone size: once; D gene: TRBD2; V gene: TRBV29-1; CDR3 protein: CSAGRDGDQETQYF; CDR3 DNA: TGCAGCGCGGGGAGGGACGGCGACCAAGAGACCCAGTACTTC
J gene: TRBJ1-4; clone size: NA; D gene: NA; V gene: TRBV9; CDR3 protein: CASSVRGGVGDEKLFF; CDR3 DNA: TGTGCCAGCAGCGTCAGAGGGGGAGTTGGGGATGAAAAACTGTTTTTT
J gene: TRBJ1-6; clone size: NA; D gene: NA; V gene: TRBV19; CDR3 protein: CASSMMVQYNSPLHF; CDR3 DNA: TGTGCCAGTAGTATGATGGTACAGTATAATTCACCCCTCCACTTT
J gene: TRBJ2-3; clone size: few; D gene: NA; V gene: TRBV10-3; CDR3 protein: CAISEVSAGVGKDTQYF; CDR3 DNA: TGTGCCATCAGTGAAGTTTCGGCCGGGGTAGGCAAAGATACGCAGTATTTT
J gene: TRBJ2-5; clone size: NA; D gene: TRBD2; V gene: TRBV5-4; CDR3 protein: CASSLAGGMGETQYF; CDR3 DNA: TGTGCCAGCAGCTTGGCGGGGGGGATGGGAGAGACCCAGTACTTC
J gene: TRBJ2-5; clone size: NA; D gene: NA; V gene: TRBV4-1; CDR3 protein: CASSHPGDIETQYF; CDR3 DNA: TGCGCCAGCAGCCACCCTGGGGACATAGAGACCCAGTACTTC
J gene: TRBJ1-5; clone size: NA; D gene: TRBD1; V gene: TRBV19; CDR3 protein: CASSTGTGDNQPQHF; CDR3 DNA: TGTGCCAGTAGTACCGGGACAGGGGATAATCAGCCCCAGCATTTT
J gene: TRBJ2-1; clone size: NA; D gene: TRBD2; V gene: TRBV5-4; CDR3 protein: CASSLGGGASGTYNEQFF; CDR3 DNA: TGTGCCAGCAGCTTGGGGGGCGGGGCTAGCGGGACCTACAATGAGCAGTTCTTC
J gene: TRBJ2-7; clone size: NA; D gene: TRBD2; V gene: TRBV11-1; CDR3 protein: CASSFRLARTYEQYF; CDR3 DNA: TGTGCCAGCAGCTTCCGACTAGCGAGGACCTACGAGCAGTACTTC
J gene: TRBJ2-5; clone size: NA; D gene: TRBD1; V gene: TRBV7-7; CDR3 protein: CASSRGQGSSETQYF; CDR3 DNA: TGTGCTAGCAGCAGGGGACAGGGAAGCTCAGAGACCCAGTACTTC
J gene: TRBJ1-1; clone size: once; D gene: TRBD1; V gene: TRBV5-4; CDR3 protein: CASSAGQSNTEAFF; CDR3 DNA: TGTGCCAGCAGCGCGGGACAGTCGAACACTGAAGCTTTCTTT
J gene: TRBJ1-1; clone size: NA; D gene: NA; V gene: TRBV5-1; CDR3 protein: CASSLMDSTEAFF; CDR3 DNA: TGCGCCAGCAGCTTGATGGACAGTACTGAAGCTTTCTTT